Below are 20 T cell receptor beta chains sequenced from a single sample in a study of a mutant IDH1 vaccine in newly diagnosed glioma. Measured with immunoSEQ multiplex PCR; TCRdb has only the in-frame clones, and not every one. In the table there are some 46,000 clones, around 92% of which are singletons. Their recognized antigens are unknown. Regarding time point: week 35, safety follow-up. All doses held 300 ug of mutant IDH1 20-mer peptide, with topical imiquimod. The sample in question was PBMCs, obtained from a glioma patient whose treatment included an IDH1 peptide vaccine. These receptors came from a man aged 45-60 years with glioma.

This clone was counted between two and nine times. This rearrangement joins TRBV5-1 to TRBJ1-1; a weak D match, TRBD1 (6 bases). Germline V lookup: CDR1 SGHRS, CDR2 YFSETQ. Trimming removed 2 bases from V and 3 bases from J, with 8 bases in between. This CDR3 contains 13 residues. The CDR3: CASSFGTHTEAFF. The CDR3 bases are TGCGCCAGCAGCTTCGGGACACACACTGAAGCTTTCTTT.

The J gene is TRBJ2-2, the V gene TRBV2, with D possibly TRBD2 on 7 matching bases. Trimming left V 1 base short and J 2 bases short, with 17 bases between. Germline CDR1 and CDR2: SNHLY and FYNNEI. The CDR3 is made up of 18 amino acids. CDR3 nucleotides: TGTGCCAGCAGTGAAGGTTATGGGGGGGCGCATAACACCGGGGAGCTGTTTTTT. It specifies CASSEGYGGAHNTGELFF.

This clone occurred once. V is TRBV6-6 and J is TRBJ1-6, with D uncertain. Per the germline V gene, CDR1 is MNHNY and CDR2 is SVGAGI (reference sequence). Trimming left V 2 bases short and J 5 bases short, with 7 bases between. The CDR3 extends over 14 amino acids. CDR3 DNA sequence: TGTGCCAGCAGTTACCGGGCAGATAATTCACCCCTCCACTTT. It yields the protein CASSYRADNSPLHF.

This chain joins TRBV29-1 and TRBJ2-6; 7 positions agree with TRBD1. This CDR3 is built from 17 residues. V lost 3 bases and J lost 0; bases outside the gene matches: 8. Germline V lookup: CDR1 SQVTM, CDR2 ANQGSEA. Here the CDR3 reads CSVETGIYHSGANVLTF. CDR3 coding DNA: TGCAGCGTTGAGACAGGGATTTACCACTCTGGGGCCAACGTCCTGACTTTC.

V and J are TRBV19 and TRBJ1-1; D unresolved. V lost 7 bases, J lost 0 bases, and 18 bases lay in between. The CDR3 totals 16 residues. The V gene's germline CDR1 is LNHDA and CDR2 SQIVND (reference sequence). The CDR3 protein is CASTDGLRVVNTEAFF. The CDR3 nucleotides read TGTGCCAGTACCGACGGATTACGAGTGGTGAACACTGAAGCTTTCTTT. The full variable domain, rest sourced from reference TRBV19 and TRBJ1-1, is DGGITQSPKYLFRKEGQNVTLSCEQNLNHDAMYWYRQDPGQGLRLIYYSQIVNDFQKGDIAEGYSVSREKKESFPLTVTSAQKNPTAFYLCASTDGLRVVNTEAFFGQGTRLTVV.

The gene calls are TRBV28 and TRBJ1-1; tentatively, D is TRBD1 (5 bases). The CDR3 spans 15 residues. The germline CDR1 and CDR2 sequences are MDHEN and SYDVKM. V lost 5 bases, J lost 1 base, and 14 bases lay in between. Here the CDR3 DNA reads TGTGCCAGCAGTCCTGGTGGGGGACCGAACACTGAAGCTTTCTTT. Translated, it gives CASSPGGGPNTEAFF.

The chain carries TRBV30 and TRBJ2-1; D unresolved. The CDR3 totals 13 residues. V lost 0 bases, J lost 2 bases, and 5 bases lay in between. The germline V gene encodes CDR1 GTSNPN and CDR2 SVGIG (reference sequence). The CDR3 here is CAWSVDTYNEQFF. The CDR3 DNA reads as TGTGCCTGGAGTGTCGACACCTACAATGAGCAGTTCTTC.

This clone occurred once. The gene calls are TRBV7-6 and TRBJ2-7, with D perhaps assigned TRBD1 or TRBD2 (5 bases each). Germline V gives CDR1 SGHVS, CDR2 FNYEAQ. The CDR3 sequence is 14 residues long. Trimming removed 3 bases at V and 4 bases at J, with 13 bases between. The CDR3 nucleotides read TGTGCCAGCAGCTTGGGCGAGGGGATGTACGAGCAGTACTTC. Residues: CASSLGEGMYEQYF.

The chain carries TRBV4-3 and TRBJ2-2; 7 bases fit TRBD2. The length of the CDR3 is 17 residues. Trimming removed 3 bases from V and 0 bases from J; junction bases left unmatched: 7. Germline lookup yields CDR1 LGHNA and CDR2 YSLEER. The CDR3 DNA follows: TGCGCCAGCAGCCAGGCCACTAGCGCCGCGAACACCGGGGAGCTGTTTTTT. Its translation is CASSQATSAANTGELFF.

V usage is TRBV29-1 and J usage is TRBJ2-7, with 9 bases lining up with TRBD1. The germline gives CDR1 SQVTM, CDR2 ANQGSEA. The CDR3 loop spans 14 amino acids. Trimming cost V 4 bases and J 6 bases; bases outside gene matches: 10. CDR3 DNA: TGCAGCGTTGTTCTGACAGGGGGGATCGGCGAGCAGTACTTC. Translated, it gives CSVVLTGGIGEQYF.

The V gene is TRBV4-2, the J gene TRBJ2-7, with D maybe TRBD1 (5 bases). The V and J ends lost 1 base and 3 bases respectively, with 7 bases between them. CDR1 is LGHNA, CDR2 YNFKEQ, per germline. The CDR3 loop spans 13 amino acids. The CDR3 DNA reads TGTGCCAGCAGCCAAGTAGGGGACTACGAGCAGTACTTC. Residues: CASSQVGDYEQYF.

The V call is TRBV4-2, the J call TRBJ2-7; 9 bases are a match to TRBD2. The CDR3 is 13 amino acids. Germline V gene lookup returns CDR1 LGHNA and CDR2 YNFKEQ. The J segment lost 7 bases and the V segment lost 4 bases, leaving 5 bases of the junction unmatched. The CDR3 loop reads CASSPGTSSEQYF. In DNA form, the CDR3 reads TGTGCCAGCAGCCCCGGGACTAGCAGTGAGCAGTACTTC.

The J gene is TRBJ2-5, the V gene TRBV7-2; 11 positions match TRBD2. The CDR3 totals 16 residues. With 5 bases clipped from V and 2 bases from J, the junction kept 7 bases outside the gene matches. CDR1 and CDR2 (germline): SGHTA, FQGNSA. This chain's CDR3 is CASSTTGTSGQETQYF. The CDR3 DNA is TGTGCCAGCAGCACCACCGGGACTAGCGGACAAGAGACCCAGTACTTC.

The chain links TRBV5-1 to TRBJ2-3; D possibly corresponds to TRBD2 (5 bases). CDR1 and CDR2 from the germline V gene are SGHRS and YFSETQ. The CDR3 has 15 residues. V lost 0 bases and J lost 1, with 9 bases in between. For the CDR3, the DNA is TGCGCCAGCAGCTTGGGGGGTAGCGGCACAGATACGCAGTATTTT. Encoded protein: CASSLGGSGTDTQYF.

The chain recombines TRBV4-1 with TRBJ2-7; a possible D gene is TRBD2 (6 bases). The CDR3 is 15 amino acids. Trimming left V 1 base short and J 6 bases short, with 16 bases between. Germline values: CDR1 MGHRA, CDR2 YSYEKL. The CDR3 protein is CASSQGGTPPREQYF. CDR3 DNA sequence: TGCGCCAGCAGCCAAGGCGGGACCCCCCCTCGCGAGCAGTACTTC.

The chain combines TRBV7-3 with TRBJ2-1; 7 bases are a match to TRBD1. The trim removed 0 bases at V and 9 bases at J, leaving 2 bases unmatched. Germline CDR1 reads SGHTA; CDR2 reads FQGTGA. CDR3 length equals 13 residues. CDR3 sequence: CASSLTRQGEQFF. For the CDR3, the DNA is TGTGCCAGCAGCTTAACTAGACAGGGTGAGCAGTTCTTC.

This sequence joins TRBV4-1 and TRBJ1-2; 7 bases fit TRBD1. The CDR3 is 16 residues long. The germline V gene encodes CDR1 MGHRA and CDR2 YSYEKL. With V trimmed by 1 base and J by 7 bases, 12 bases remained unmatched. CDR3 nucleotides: TGCGCCAGCAGCCAAGTTATCCCTGAGGGGGCCGGTGGCTACACCTTC. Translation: CASSQVIPEGAGGYTF.

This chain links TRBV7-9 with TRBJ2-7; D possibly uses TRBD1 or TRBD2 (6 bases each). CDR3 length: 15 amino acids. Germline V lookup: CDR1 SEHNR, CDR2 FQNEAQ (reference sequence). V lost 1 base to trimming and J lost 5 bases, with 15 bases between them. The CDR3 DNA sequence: TGTGCCAGCAGCTTAGGTCCGGGGGCGACGGACGAGCAGTACTTC. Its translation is CASSLGPGATDEQYF.

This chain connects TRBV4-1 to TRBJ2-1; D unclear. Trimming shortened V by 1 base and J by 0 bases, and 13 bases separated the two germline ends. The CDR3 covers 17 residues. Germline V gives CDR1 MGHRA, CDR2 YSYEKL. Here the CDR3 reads CASSQGPSYSSYNEQFF. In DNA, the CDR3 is TGCGCCAGCAGCCAAGGCCCTTCTTACAGCTCCTACAATGAGCAGTTCTTC.

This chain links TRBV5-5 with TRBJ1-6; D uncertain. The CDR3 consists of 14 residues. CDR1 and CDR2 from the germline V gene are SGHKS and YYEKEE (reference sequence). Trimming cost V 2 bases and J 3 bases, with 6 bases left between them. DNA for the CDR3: TGTGCCAGCAGCTTCCTAATCTATAATTCACCCCTCCACTTT. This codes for CASSFLIYNSPLHF.